The rows below give T cell receptor beta chains drawn from one sample of a study of patients and donors after allogeneic stem cell transplantation. Using its own MiXCR run on the RT-PCR reads, TCRdb lists one record per CDR3 protein. The sample contains over 400,000 distinct CDR3 sequences, 16% of which appear only once. The sample was blood, either unsorted or a sorted T cell fraction (not recorded which). The source of these receptors is a human donor who was either an allogeneic HSCT recipient or a stem cell or donor lymphocyte infusion donor (not recorded which). It is not recorded whose cells these are; they may come from a transplant donor. The CDR3 runs from the conserved cysteine through the conserved F or W.

v_gene,j_gene,CDR3aa
TRBV7-3,TRBJ2-3,CASGRGAQDTQYF
TRBV7-3,TRBJ2-2,CASKGGEAGELFF
TRBV29-1,TRBJ2-1,CSLRIAGAYNEQFF
TRBV29-1,TRBJ2-7,CSVEGAQGGSYEQYF
TRBV24-1,TRBJ1-5,CATSPTGVLNQPQHF
TRBV20-1,TRBJ2-1,CSANNRGGSYNEQFF
TRBV6-1,TRBJ2-2,CASRRGGSFAGELFF
TRBV3-1,TRBJ2-4,CASSQVGRERGKNIQYF
TRBV9,TRBJ2-1,CASSVGLAIHNEQFF
TRBV19,TRBJ2-3,CASASSAGHTDTQYF
TRBV5-1,TRBJ2-1,CASSGQGVTYNEQFF
TRBV2,TRBJ2-2,CASRPHQGDTGELFF
TRBV20-1,TRBJ1-3,CSARKNGNTIYF
TRBV4-1,TRBJ2-7,CASSFPGFEQYF
TRBV7-6,TRBJ2-1,CASSPNGLAGDGNEQFF
TRBV9,TRBJ2-1,CASSSRLAVYNEQFF
TRBV12-3/TRBV12-4,TRBJ1-1,CASTPEGTEAFF
TRBV4-3,TRBJ2-2,CASSQGAAGNTGELFF
TRBV5-1,TRBJ1-5,CASSLDGFNQPQHF
TRBV5-5,TRBJ2-4,CASSPTSSRGNIQYF
TRBV7-9,TRBJ2-7,CASTGQLTYEQYF
TRBV11-2,TRBJ1-4,CASSPKGQVVDAREKLFF
TRBV9,TRBJ2-1,CASSVGHRKGRNNEQFF
TRBV6-2/TRBV6-3,TRBJ2-5,CASREQGWETQYF
TRBV5-6,TRBJ2-5,CASSRRRAFQETQYF
TRBV20-1,TRBJ1-2,CSASTDRVYGYTF
TRBV4-3,TRBJ2-7,CASSQEDSSYEQYF
TRBV7-9,TRBJ2-5,CASSSPMRAPRETQYF
TRBV5-6,TRBJ2-1,CASSPGDYEQFF
TRBV29-1,TRBJ2-5,CSARRGETQYF
TRBV5-1,TRBJ2-1,CASRPKREFYNEQFF
TRBV2,TRBJ2-2,CASKTSGTGELFF
TRBV7-2,TRBJ2-1,CASSLGFAYNEQFF
TRBV4-3,TRBJ1-5,CASSQDIKVTNQPQHF
TRBV6-1,TRBJ2-5,CASSQGLARETQYF
TRBV6-2/TRBV6-3,TRBJ2-5,CASSYPDNPTGRSETQYF
TRBV6-1,TRBJ2-7,CASSPGNSYEQYF
TRBV3-1,TRBJ2-1,CASSQVDGRVYNEQFF
TRBV9,TRBJ2-7,CASSLEGGGNYEQYF
TRBV18,TRBJ2-2,CASSRYSGELFF
TRBV7-9,TRBJ2-2,CASSLLRDLRAGELFF
TRBV7-9,TRBJ1-1,CASSLRWDTEAFF
TRBV7-6,TRBJ2-7,CASSLAPGRGSYEQYF
TRBV11-2,TRBJ2-1,CASSLGYSAGEWEWSYNEQFF
TRBV4-3,TRBJ1-1,CASSQTGVGTEAFF
TRBV5-1,TRBJ2-1,CASTSGLAAYNEQFF
TRBV4-1,TRBJ1-2,CASSQDRRGRSYTF
TRBV4-1,TRBJ2-1,CASRREGLPYNEQFF
TRBV7-8,TRBJ2-2,CASSLQRDYTGELFF
TRBV4-3,TRBJ1-1,CASSQEGPFYTEAFF
TRBV10-3,TRBJ2-5,CAITSGQETQYF
TRBV30,TRBJ2-3,CAWSLKFDTQYF
TRBV28,TRBJ1-5,CASRSGAGQPQHF
TRBV11-2,TRBJ2-1,CASSPAPDRIRNEQFF
TRBV20-1,TRBJ2-2,CSARDSWDRGLGELFF
TRBV29-1,TRBJ1-2,CSVQRGSYGYTF
TRBV27,TRBJ2-7,CASSLLPAGTEQYF
TRBV6-6,TRBJ1-5,CASSYMGQPQHF
TRBV7-2,TRBJ2-1,CASKRTSGEHSRFF